A selection of T cell receptor beta chains follows, all from one sample in a study of cytomegalovirus exposure and HLA in healthy donors. Clones were sequenced by immunoSEQ multiplex PCR, and TCRdb holds only the in-frame ones, with some missing. The sample yields 300,000 to 400,000 clones, nearly 90% seen once. The sequenced sample was PBMCs. These TCRs come from a man younger than 40 in good health and CMV-seronegative. CDR3s leave out the opening cysteine and the closing phenylalanine or tryptophan. Fields, in order: CDR3 protein, D gene, V gene, J gene. A D gene is named only where the DNA matches it firmly.

CDR3aa: ASIGRGQTQY; d_gene: TRBD2; v_gene: TRBV19; j_gene: TRBJ2-5
CDR3aa: ASSLVATGGTNYGYT; d_gene: TRBD1; v_gene: TRBV7-9; j_gene: TRBJ1-2
CDR3aa: ASSQHGTGGPYNEQF; d_gene: TRBD1; v_gene: TRBV4-3; j_gene: TRBJ2-1
CDR3aa: ASSAGQGVTIANYGYT; d_gene: TRBD1; v_gene: TRBV13; j_gene: TRBJ1-2
CDR3aa: ASSPALGTLNTGELF; d_gene: .; v_gene: TRBV18; j_gene: TRBJ2-2
CDR3aa: ASSGQDMNTEAF; d_gene: TRBD1; v_gene: TRBV6-5; j_gene: TRBJ1-1
CDR3aa: ASSPTGIYGYT; d_gene: .; v_gene: TRBV11-2; j_gene: TRBJ1-2
CDR3aa: ASSRDRQAMNTEAF; d_gene: TRBD1; v_gene: TRBV2; j_gene: TRBJ1-1
CDR3aa: ASSRQGVGYEQY; d_gene: TRBD1; v_gene: TRBV9; j_gene: TRBJ2-7
CDR3aa: ASSESDRRFSNQPQH; d_gene: .; v_gene: TRBV10-2; j_gene: TRBJ1-5
CDR3aa: ASSPLAGGPYGYT; d_gene: TRBD1; v_gene: TRBV5-1; j_gene: TRBJ1-2
CDR3aa: ASSLGGQGLYEQY; d_gene: .; v_gene: TRBV7-8; j_gene: TRBJ2-7
CDR3aa: ASSSQGQVPDTQY; d_gene: TRBD1; v_gene: TRBV7-2; j_gene: TRBJ2-3
CDR3aa: ASSSSHSGGSSPLH; d_gene: .; v_gene: TRBV27; j_gene: TRBJ1-6
CDR3aa: ASSLTGSADTQY; d_gene: .; v_gene: TRBV27; j_gene: TRBJ2-3
CDR3aa: ASSDNTGGSYEQY; d_gene: TRBD1; v_gene: TRBV2; j_gene: TRBJ2-7
CDR3aa: ASSLRGLYHGYT; d_gene: TRBD1; v_gene: TRBV5-4; j_gene: TRBJ1-2
CDR3aa: ASSQDPRTSGLSLAKNIQY; d_gene: TRBD2; v_gene: TRBV4-1; j_gene: TRBJ2-4
CDR3aa: ASSFRETQY; d_gene: .; v_gene: TRBV7-8; j_gene: TRBJ2-5
CDR3aa: ASSSRRGSGNEQF; d_gene: .; v_gene: TRBV7-8; j_gene: TRBJ2-1
CDR3aa: ASSVGGGTYEQY; d_gene: TRBD2; v_gene: TRBV9; j_gene: TRBJ2-7
CDR3aa: ASSQDRGTEAF; d_gene: .; v_gene: TRBV14; j_gene: TRBJ1-1
CDR3aa: ASSQDLEFYEQY; d_gene: .; v_gene: TRBV4-1; j_gene: TRBJ2-7
CDR3aa: ASSYNNEQF; d_gene: .; v_gene: TRBV7-2; j_gene: TRBJ2-1
CDR3aa: ASSLETGGAYEQY; d_gene: TRBD1; v_gene: TRBV7-2; j_gene: TRBJ2-7
CDR3aa: ASSPPGGALYGYT; d_gene: .; v_gene: TRBV18; j_gene: TRBJ1-2
CDR3aa: ASSYGRGRNQPQH; d_gene: .; v_gene: TRBV6-5; j_gene: TRBJ1-5
CDR3aa: ASRRPGRALNEQF; d_gene: .; v_gene: TRBV27; j_gene: TRBJ2-1
CDR3aa: ALRTAPAEQY; d_gene: .; v_gene: TRBV30; j_gene: TRBJ2-7
CDR3aa: ASAPRTGWTYEQY; d_gene: TRBD1; v_gene: TRBV12-5; j_gene: TRBJ2-7
CDR3aa: ASSLMSKGANVLT; d_gene: .; v_gene: TRBV27; j_gene: TRBJ2-6
CDR3aa: ASNDPGQGASTGELF; d_gene: TRBD1; v_gene: TRBV2; j_gene: TRBJ2-2
CDR3aa: ASSPGGSSYNEQF; d_gene: .; v_gene: TRBV13; j_gene: TRBJ2-1
CDR3aa: ASSFWTGFDEKLF; d_gene: TRBD1; v_gene: TRBV18; j_gene: TRBJ1-4
CDR3aa: ARSLAGVVMDSPLH; d_gene: .; v_gene: TRBV5-3; j_gene: TRBJ1-6
CDR3aa: ATSRVPFWGDIQY; d_gene: .; v_gene: TRBV15; j_gene: TRBJ2-4
CDR3aa: ASTFWAEQPQH; d_gene: .; v_gene: TRBV6-1; j_gene: TRBJ1-5
CDR3aa: ASGSDGTGWYEQY; d_gene: TRBD1; v_gene: TRBV7-9; j_gene: TRBJ2-7
CDR3aa: ASSDRAYQPQH; d_gene: TRBD1; v_gene: TRBV10-2; j_gene: TRBJ1-5
CDR3aa: ASRQGFQETQY; d_gene: TRBD1; v_gene: TRBV27; j_gene: TRBJ2-5
CDR3aa: ASRPWSGESLGYEQY; d_gene: TRBD2; v_gene: TRBV5-1; j_gene: TRBJ2-7
CDR3aa: ASSESGGYEQY; d_gene: .; v_gene: TRBV10-1; j_gene: TRBJ2-7
CDR3aa: SVRTSGVKTQY; d_gene: TRBD2; v_gene: TRBV29-1; j_gene: TRBJ2-5
CDR3aa: ATSRDSPDTQY; d_gene: .; v_gene: TRBV15; j_gene: TRBJ2-3
CDR3aa: ASSEWAGPQGEQY; d_gene: .; v_gene: TRBV2; j_gene: TRBJ2-7
CDR3aa: ASSLRGTGVAGANVLT; d_gene: TRBD1; v_gene: TRBV27; j_gene: TRBJ2-6
CDR3aa: ASSAGGQPRNTGELF; d_gene: .; v_gene: TRBV9; j_gene: TRBJ2-2
CDR3aa: ASSSSLNTEAF; d_gene: .; v_gene: TRBV7-9; j_gene: TRBJ1-1
CDR3aa: ASSLPGLSYEQY; d_gene: .; v_gene: TRBV5-1; j_gene: TRBJ2-7
CDR3aa: ASRLAGGRETQY; d_gene: TRBD2; v_gene: TRBV7-2; j_gene: TRBJ2-5
CDR3aa: ASSLGTGKF; d_gene: TRBD1; v_gene: TRBV5-1; j_gene: TRBJ2-1
CDR3aa: ASSPRLAGGRETQY; d_gene: TRBD2; v_gene: TRBV5-8; j_gene: TRBJ2-5
CDR3aa: ASSQLRAYEQY; d_gene: .; v_gene: TRBV14; j_gene: TRBJ2-7
CDR3aa: ASSPEGTWDVRETQY; d_gene: .; v_gene: TRBV5-6; j_gene: TRBJ2-5